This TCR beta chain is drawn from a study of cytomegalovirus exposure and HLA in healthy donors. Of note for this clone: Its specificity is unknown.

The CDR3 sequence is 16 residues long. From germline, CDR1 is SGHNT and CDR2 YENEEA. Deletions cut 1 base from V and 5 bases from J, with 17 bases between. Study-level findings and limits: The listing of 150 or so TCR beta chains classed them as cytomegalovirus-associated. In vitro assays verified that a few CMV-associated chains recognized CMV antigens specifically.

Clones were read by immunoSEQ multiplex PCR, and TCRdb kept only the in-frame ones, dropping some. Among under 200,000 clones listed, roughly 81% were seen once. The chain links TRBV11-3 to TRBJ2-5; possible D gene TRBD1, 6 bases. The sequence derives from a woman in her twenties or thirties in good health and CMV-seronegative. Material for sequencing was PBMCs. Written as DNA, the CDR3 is TGTGCCAGCAGCTTAGGTGGGCAGGGGAGCGGTGAGACCCAGTACTTC. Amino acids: CASSLGGQGSGETQYF.